This TCR beta chain is drawn from a study of T cell repertoires in cytomegalovirus infection. The CDR3 sequence is 16 residues long. After removal of 4 bases from V and 1 base from J, the junction contained 6 bases not matched to a gene. CDR1 is SEHNR and CDR2 is FQNEAQ in the germline V gene (reference sequence). TCRdb passed the reads through MiXCR, listing each CDR3 protein once. Among approximately 500,000 distinct CDR3 sequences listed, approximately 16% were seen once. Sequencing was carried out using CD8+ T cells from PBMCs. This receptor was taken from a human donor in good health (CMV status not recorded). Some clones in this sample may be carry-over from other donors' samples. The chain has TRBV7-9 and TRBJ1-1, with 10 bases identical to TRBD1. CDR3 coding DNA: TGTGCCAGCAGCTCCGGGACAGGGGAGGGGAACACTGAAGCTTTCTTT. It encodes CASSSGTGEGNTEAFF.